This TCR beta chain derives from a study of T cells in Graves' hyperthyroidism and ophthalmopathy. Study background: Peripheral blood was secured at the point of initial diagnosis, before any treatment.

Amplified regions were TCR beta CDR3 sequences from RNA transcripts. With the HTBI primer set, the TCR CDR3 went through a first round of RT-PCR. TCRdb re-called the multiplex PCR reads with MiXCR, one entry per CDR3 protein. Here the sample spans about 640,000 distinct CDR3 sequences, roughly 15% being singletons. Exclusions: uncontrolled infection, other autoimmune disease, pregnancy, lactation. Diagnoses used clinical symptoms, serum thyroxine and TRAb, thyroid ultrasound and orbital computed tomography. Cells are PBMCs isolated from over 7.5 ml of fresh blood. This sequence originates from a woman between 50 and 59 years old with Graves' ophthalmopathy. Material for sequencing was blood.

The CDR3 loop reads CSARVPSRGRDTQYF. The CDR3 DNA follows: TGCAGTGCTAGAGTACCTAGTAGGGGGCGAGATACGCAGTATTTT. V and J are TRBV20-1 and TRBJ2-3; 7 positions agree with TRBD1. Germline V lookup: CDR1 DFQATT, CDR2 SNEGSKA (reference sequence). V lost 1 base, J lost 5 bases, and 9 bases stayed unmatched. CDR3 length equals 15 residues.